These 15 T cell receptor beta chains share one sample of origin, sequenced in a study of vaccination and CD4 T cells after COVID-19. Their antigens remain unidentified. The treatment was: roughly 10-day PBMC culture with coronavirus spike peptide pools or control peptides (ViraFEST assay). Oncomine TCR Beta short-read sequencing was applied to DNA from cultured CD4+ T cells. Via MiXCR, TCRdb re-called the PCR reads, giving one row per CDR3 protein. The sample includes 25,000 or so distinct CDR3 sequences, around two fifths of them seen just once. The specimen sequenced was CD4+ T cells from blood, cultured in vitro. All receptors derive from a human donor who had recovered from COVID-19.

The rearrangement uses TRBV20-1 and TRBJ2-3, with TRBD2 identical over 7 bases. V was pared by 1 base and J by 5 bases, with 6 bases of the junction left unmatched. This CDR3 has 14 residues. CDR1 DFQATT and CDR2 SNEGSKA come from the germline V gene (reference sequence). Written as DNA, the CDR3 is TGCAGTGCTAGAGTCCCGGGGGGTCAAGATACGCAGTATTTT. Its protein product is CSARVPGGQDTQYF.

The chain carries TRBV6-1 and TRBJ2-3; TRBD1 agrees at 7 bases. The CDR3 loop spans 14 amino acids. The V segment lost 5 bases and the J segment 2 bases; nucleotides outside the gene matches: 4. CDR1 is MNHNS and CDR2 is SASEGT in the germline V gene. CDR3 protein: CASSPRGNTDTQYF. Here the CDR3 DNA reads TGTGCCAGCAGTCCCAGGGGGAACACAGATACGCAGTATTTT.

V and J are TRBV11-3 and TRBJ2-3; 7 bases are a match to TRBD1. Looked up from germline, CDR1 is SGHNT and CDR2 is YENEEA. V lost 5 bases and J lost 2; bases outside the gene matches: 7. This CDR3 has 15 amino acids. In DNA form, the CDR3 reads TGTGCCAGCAGCAAGACAGGGTGGTCCACAGATACGCAGTATTTT. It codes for CASSKTGWSTDTQYF.

The CDR3 nucleotides are TGCGCCAGCAGCCAAGGAGTGGACAGGGAGAGGAACACTGAAGCTTTCTTT. It codes for CASSQGVDRERNTEAFF. This rearrangement joins TRBV4-3 to TRBJ1-1; TRBD1 matches 8 bases. V shed 1 base, J shed 1 base, and the junction held 8 bases outside the gene matches. Germline loops: CDR1 LGHNA, CDR2 YSLEER. This CDR3 is 17 amino acids long.

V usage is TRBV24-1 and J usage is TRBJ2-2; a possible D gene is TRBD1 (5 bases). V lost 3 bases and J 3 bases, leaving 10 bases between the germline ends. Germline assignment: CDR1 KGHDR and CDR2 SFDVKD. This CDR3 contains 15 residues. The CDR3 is CATSDPGQYTGELFF. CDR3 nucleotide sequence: TGTGCCACCAGTGATCCCGGACAATACACCGGGGAGCTGTTTTTT.

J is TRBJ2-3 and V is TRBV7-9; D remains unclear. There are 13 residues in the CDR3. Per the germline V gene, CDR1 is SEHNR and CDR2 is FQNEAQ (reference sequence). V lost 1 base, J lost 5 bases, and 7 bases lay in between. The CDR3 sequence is CASSLGALDTQYF. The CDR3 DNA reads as TGTGCCAGCAGCTTAGGGGCTTTAGATACGCAGTATTTT.

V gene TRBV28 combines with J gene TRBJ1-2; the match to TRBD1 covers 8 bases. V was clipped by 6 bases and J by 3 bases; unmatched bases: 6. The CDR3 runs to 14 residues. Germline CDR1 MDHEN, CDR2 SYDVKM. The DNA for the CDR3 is TGTGCCAGCAGGATGACAGGGGAGGACTATGGCTACACCTTC. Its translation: CASRMTGEDYGYTF.

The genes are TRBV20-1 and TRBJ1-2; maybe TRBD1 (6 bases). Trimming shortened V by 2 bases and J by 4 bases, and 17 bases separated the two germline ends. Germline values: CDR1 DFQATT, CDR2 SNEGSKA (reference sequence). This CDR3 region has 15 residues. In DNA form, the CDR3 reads TGCAGTGCTAGACCCTACAGGGTTGAAGGCTATGGCTACACCTTC. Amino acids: CSARPYRVEGYGYTF.

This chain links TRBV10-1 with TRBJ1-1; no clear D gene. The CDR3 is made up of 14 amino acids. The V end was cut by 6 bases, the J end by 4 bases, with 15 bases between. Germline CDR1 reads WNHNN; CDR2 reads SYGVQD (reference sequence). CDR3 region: CASSPAREGTEAFF. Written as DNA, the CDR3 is TGCGCCAGCAGCCCGGCTCGTGAGGGCACTGAAGCTTTCTTT.

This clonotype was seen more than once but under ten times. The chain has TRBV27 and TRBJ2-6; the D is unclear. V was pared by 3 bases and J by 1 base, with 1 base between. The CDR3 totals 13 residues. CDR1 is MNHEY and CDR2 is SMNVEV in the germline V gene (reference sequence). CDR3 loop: CASSFSGANVLTF. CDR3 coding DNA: TGTGCCAGCAGTTTTTCTGGGGCCAACGTCCTGACTTTC.

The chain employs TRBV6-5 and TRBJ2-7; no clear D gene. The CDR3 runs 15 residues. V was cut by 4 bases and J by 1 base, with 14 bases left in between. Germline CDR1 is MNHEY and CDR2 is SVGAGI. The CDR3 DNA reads TGTGCCAGCAGTTCAAGGCGGATCGGGTCCTACGAGCAGTACTTC. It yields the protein CASSSRRIGSYEQYF.

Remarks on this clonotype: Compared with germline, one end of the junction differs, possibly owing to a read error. The CDR3 region has the DNA TGTGCCAGCAGTTACGGCACCAGGGAGCTGTTTTTT. Its protein product is CASSYGTRELFF. The gene calls are TRBV6-5 and TRBJ2-2; no clear D. CDR1 and CDR2 (germline): MNHEY, SVGAGI. The CDR3 has 12 residues.

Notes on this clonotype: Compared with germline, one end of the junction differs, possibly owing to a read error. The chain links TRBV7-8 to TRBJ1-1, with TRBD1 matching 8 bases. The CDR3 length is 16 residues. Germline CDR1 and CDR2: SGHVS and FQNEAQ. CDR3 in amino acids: CASSSDAPGGSTEAFF. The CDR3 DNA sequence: TGCGCCAGCAGCTCCGACGCTCCAGGGGGCAGCACTGAAGCTTTCTTT.

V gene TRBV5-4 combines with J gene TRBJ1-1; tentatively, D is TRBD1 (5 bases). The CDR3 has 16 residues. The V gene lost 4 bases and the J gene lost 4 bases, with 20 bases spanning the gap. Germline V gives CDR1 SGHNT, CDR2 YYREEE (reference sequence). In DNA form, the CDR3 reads TGTGCCAGCAGCCTTTTCTCGCGCGGGGGGGGCACTGAAGCTTTCTTT. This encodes CASSLFSRGGGTEAFF.

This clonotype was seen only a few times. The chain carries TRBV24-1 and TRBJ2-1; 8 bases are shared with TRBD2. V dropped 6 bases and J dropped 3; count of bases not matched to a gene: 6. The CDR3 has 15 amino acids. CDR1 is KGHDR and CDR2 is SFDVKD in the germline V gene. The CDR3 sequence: CATSSLTSDYNEQFF. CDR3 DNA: TGTGCCACCAGTTCCCTGACTAGCGACTACAATGAGCAGTTCTTC.